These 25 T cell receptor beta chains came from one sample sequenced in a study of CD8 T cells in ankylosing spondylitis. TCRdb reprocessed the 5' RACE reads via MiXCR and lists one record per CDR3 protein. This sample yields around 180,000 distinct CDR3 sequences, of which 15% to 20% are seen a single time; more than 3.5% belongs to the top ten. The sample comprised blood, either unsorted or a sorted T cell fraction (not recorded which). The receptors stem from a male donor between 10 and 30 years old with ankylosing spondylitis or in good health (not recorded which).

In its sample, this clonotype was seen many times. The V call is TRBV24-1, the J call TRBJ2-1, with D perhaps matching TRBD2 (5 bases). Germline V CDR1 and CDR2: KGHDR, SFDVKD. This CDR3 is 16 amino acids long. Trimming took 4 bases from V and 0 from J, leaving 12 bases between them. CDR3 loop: CATSDRTLSSYNEQFF. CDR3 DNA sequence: TGTGCCACCAGTGACCGGACTCTAAGCTCCTACAATGAGCAGTTCTTC.

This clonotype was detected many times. The CDR3 sequence is CSARVLAPYGYTF. Written as DNA, the CDR3 is TGCAGTGCTAGAGTTCTAGCCCCCTATGGCTACACCTTC. The chain joins TRBV20-1 to TRBJ1-2; D gene uncertain. The CDR3 has 13 amino acids. CDR1 and CDR2 from the germline V gene are DFQATT and SNEGSKA (reference sequence). Trimming pared 1 base from V and 4 bases from J, leaving 10 bases between.

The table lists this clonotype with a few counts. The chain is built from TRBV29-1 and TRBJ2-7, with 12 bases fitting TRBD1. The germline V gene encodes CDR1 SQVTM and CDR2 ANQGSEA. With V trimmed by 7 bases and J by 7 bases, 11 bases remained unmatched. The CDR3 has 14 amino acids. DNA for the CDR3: TGCAGCGCAATTCCGGGACAGGGGGCGGTTGAGCAGTACTTC. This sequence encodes CSAIPGQGAVEQYF.

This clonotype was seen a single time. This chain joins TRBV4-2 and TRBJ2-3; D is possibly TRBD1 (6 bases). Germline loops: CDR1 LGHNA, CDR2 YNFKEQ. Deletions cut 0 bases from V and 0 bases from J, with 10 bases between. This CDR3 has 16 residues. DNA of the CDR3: TGTGCCAGCAGCCAAGATGGGGGCTTGAGCACAGATACGCAGTATTTT. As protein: CASSQDGGLSTDTQYF.

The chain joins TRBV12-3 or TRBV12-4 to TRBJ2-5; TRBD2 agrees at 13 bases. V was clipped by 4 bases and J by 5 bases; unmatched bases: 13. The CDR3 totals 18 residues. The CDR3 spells CASSWQGGLAGAGETQYF. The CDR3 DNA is TGTGCCAGCAGTTGGCAGGGTGGACTAGCGGGAGCAGGCGAGACCCAGTACTTC.

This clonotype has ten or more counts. The DNA for the CDR3 is TGTGCCAGCAGCTCAGGACAATACAATGAGCAGTTCTTC. This sequence encodes CASSSGQYNEQFF. The V call is TRBV7-9, the J call TRBJ2-1; TRBD1 might be the D (5 bases). CDR3 length equals 13 residues. Germline V CDR1 and CDR2: SEHNR, FQNEAQ (reference sequence). The V gene lost 4 bases and the J gene lost 4 bases, with 8 bases spanning the gap.

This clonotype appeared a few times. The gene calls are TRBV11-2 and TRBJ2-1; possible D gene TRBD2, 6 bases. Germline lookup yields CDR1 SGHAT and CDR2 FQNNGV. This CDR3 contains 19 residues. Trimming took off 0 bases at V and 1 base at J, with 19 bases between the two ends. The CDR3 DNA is TGTGCCAGCAGCTTAGATGGATTAAGCCGGGACTCGTCCTACAATGAGCAGTTCTTC. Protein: CASSLDGLSRDSSYNEQFF.

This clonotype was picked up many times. The CDR3 sequence: CASSYPGGPNTGELFF. CDR3 nucleotides: TGTGCCAGCAGTTACCCCGGAGGACCGAACACCGGGGAGCTGTTTTTT. V is TRBV6-5 and J is TRBJ2-2; D may be TRBD2 (5 bases). There are 16 residues in the CDR3. Trimming took 2 bases from V and 0 from J, leaving 10 bases between them. Germline V CDR1 and CDR2: MNHEY, SVGAGI.

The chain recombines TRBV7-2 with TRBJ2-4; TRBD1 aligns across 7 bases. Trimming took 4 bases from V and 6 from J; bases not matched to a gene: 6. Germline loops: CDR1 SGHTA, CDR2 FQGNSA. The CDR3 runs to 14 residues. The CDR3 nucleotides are TGTGCCAGCAGCTCAGACAGGGTGGGAAACATTCAGTACTTC. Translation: CASSSDRVGNIQYF.

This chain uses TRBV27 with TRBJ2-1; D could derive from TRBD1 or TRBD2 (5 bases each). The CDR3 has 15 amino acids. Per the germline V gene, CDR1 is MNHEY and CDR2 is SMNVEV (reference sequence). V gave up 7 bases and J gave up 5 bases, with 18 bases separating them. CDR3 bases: TGTGCCAGCAACGTGAGGGCAGGGAAGCACAATGAGCAGTTCTTC. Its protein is CASNVRAGKHNEQFF.

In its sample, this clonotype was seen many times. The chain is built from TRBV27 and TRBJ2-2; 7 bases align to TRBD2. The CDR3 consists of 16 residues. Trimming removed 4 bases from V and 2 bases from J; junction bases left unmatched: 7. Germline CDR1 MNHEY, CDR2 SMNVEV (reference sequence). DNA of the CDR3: TGTGCCAGCAGTTATGTTGGACTAGATAACACCGGGGAGCTGTTTTTT. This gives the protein CASSYVGLDNTGELFF.

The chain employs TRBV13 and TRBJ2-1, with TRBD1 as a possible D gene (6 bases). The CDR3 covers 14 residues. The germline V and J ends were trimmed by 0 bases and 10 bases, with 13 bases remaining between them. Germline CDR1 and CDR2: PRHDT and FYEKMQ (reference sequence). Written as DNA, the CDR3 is TGTGCCAGCAGCTTAGGGGGGACAAGTACCGAGCAGTTCTTC. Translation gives CASSLGGTSTEQFF.

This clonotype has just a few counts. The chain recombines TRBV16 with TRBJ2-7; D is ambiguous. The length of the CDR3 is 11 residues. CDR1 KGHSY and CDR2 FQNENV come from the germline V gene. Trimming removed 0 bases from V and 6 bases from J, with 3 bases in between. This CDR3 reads CASSQSIEQYV. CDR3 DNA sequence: TGTGCCAGCAGCCAATCTATCGAGCAGTACGTC.

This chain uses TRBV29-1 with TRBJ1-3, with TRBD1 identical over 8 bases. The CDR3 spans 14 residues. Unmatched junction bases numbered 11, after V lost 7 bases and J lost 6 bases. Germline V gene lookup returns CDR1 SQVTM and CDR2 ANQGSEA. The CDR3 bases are TGCAGCGCCGGAGTGGCGACAGGGGAAAACACCATATATTTT. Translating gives CSAGVATGENTIYF. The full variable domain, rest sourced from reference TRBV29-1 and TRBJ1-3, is SAVISQKPSRDICQRGTSLTIQCQVDSQVTMMFWYRQQPGQSLTLIATANQGSEATYESGFVIDKFPISRPNLTFSTLTVSNMSPEDSSIYLCSAGVATGENTIYFGEGSWLTVV.

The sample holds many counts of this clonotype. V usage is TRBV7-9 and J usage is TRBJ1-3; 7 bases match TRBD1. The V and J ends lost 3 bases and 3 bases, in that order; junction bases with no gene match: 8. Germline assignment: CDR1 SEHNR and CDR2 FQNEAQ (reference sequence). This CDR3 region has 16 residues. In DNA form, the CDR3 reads TGTGCCAGCAGCTTTAATTCCGGGACAGATGGAAACACCATATATTTT. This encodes CASSFNSGTDGNTIYF.

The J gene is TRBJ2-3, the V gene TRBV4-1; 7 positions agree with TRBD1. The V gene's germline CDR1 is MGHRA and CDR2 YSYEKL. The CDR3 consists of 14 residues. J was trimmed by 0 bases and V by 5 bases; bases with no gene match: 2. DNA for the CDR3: TGCGCCAGCAGCTGGGACAGAAGCACAGATACGCAGTATTTT. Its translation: CASSWDRSTDTQYF.

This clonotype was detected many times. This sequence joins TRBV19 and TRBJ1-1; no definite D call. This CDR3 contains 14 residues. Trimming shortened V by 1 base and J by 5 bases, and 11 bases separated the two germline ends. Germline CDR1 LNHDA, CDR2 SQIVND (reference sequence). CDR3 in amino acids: CASSIGGAGTEAFF. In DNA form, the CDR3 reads TGTGCCAGTAGTATAGGTGGTGCGGGGACTGAAGCTTTCTTT.

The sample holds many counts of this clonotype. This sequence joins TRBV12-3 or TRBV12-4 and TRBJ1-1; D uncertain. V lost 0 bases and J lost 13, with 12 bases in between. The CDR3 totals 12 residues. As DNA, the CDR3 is TGTGCCAGCAGTTTAGCTCCCCTGCTGTTTTTCTTT. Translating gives CASSLAPLLFFF.

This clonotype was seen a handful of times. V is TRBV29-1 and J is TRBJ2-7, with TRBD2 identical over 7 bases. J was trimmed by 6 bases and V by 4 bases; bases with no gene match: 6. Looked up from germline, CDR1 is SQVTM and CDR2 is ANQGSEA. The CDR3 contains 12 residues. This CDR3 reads CSVGEGGGEQYV. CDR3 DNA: TGCAGCGTTGGGGAAGGCGGGGGCGAGCAGTACGTC.

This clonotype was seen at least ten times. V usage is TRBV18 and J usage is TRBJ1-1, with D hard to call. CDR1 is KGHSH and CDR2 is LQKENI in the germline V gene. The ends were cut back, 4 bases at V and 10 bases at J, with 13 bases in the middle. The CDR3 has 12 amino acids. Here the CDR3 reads CASSRPGGPAFF. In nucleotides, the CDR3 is TGTGCCAGCTCACGCCCGGGTGGTCCAGCTTTCTTT.

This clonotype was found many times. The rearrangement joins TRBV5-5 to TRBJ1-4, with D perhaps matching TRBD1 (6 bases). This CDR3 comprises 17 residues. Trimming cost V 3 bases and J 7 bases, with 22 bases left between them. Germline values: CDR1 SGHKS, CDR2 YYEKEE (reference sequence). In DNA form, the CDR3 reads TGTGCCAGCAGCTCCCTGGCGGGGGGGCGCGGTTCTGAAAAACTGTTTTTT. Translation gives CASSSLAGGRGSEKLFF.

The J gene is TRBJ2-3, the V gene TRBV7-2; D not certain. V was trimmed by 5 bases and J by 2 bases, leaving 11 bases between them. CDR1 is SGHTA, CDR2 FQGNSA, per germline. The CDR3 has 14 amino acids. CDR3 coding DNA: TGTGCCAGCAGCATACTGAAGGCCACAGATACGCAGTATTTT. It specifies CASSILKATDTQYF. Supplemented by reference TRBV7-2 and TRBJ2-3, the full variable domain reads GAGVSQSPSNKVTEKGKDVELRCDPISGHTALYWYRQSLGQGLEFLIYFQGNSAPDKSGLPSDRFSAERTGGSVSTLTIQRTQQEDSAVYLCASSILKATDTQYFGPGTRLTVL.

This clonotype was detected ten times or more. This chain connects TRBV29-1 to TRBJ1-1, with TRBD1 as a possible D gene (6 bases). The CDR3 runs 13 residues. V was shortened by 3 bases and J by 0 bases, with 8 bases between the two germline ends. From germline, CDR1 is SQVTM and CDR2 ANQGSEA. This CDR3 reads CSVDGQLNTEAFF. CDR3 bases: TGCAGCGTTGACGGACAGCTGAACACTGAAGCTTTCTTT.

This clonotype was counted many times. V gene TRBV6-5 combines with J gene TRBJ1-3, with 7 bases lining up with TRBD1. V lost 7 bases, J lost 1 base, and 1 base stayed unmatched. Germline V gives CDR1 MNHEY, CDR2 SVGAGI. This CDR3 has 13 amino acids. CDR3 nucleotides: TGTGCCAGCAAACAGGGGTCTGGAAACACCATATATTTT. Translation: CASKQGSGNTIYF.

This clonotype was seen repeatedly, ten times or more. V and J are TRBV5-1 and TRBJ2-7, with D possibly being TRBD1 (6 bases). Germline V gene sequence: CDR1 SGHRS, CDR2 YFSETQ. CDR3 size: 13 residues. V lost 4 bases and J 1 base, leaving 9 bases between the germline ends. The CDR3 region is CASSTGQSYEQYF. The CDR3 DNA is TGCGCCAGCAGCACAGGACAGTCCTACGAGCAGTACTTC.